This passage covers 17 T cell receptor beta chains from one sample sequenced in a study of CD8 T cells in ankylosing spondylitis. Using its own MiXCR run on the 5' RACE reads, TCRdb lists one record per CDR3 protein. In the table there are about 540,000 distinct CDR3 sequences, approximately 11% of which are singletons. Points from the study as a whole: Characteristic of ankylosing spondylitis blood, it appeared, was a TCR beta motif comprising several highly homologous variants.

What these receptors recognize is not known. The sample taken for sequencing was blood, either unsorted or a sorted T cell fraction (not recorded which). The receptors derive from a male donor with ankylosing spondylitis.

This clonotype has just a few counts. The chain uses TRBV6-1 and TRBJ2-7; D is possibly TRBD1 (6 bases). Trimming left V 4 bases short and J 3 bases short, with 16 bases between. The length of the CDR3 is 15 residues. Germline CDR1 and CDR2: MNHNS and SASEGT. The CDR3 region has the DNA TGTGCCAGCAGTGTCCTAACCGGGACAAACTACGAGCAGTACGTC. It specifies CASSVLTGTNYEQYV.

This clonotype was seen a handful of times. The chain combines TRBV7-9 with TRBJ1-2, with no clear D. Germline CDR1 is SEHNR and CDR2 is FQNEAQ (reference sequence). V was trimmed by 10 bases and J by 2 bases, leaving 20 bases between them. The CDR3 sequence is 15 residues long. CDR3 sequence (DNA): TGTGCCACCTCACCGGCGGAGGCGCTGAACTATGGCTACACCTTC. Amino acid sequence: CATSPAEALNYGYTF. The complete variable domain, with remaining parts taken from reference TRBV7-9 and TRBJ1-2, reads DTGVSQNPRHKITKRGQNVTFRCDPISEHNRLYWYRQTLGQGPEFLTYFQNEAQLEKSRLLSDRFSAERPKGSFSTLEIQRTEQGDSAMYLCATSPAEALNYGYTFGSGTRLTVV.

The chain combines TRBV29-1 with TRBJ2-1; 10 nucleotides line up with TRBD2. CDR1 and CDR2 from the germline V gene are SQVTM and ANQGSEA. This CDR3 has 16 residues. V lost 6 bases to trimming and J lost 1 base; unmatched junction nucleotides: 9. In nucleotides, the CDR3 is TGCAGCGTACCGCCGAGCGGGAGGGAATCCTACAATGAGCAGTTCTTC. This codes for CSVPPSGRESYNEQFF.

This clonotype was detected only a few times. The chain combines TRBV7-9 with TRBJ2-1; D call uncertain. The CDR3 is 14 amino acids. Trimming cost V 2 bases and J 7 bases, with 12 bases left between them. Germline CDR1 is SEHNR and CDR2 is FQNEAQ (reference sequence). CDR3 coding DNA: TGTGCCAGCAGCTTAAGCCCGGTTGCAAATGAGCAGTTCTTC. Its protein is CASSLSPVANEQFF.

The V gene is TRBV18, the J gene TRBJ1-1, with TRBD1 matching over 9 bases. J gave up 3 bases and V 3 bases, and 5 bases lay outside the gene matches. The CDR3 totals 15 residues. CDR1 and CDR2 (germline): KGHSH, LQKENI. CDR3 amino acids: CASSPGTGRDTEAFF. The CDR3 DNA is TGTGCCAGCTCACCCGGGACAGGGAGGGACACTGAAGCTTTCTTT.

A few counts support this clonotype. This sequence joins TRBV20-1 and TRBJ2-5; no definite D call. From germline, CDR1 is DFQATT and CDR2 SNEGSKA (reference sequence). V was pared by 3 bases and J by 9 bases, with 17 bases between. The CDR3 sequence is 13 residues long. In DNA form, the CDR3 reads TGCAGTGCTAGGTTACCTAGAACCACGGCCCAGTACTTC. Its protein is CSARLPRTTAQYF.

This chain joins TRBV20-1 and TRBJ2-3; 12 nucleotides match TRBD2. The CDR3 consists of 17 residues. Germline V CDR1 and CDR2: DFQATT, SNEGSKA (reference sequence). V lost 3 bases and J lost 2; bases outside the gene matches: 9. For the CDR3, the DNA is TGCAGTGCTAGCCCGACTAGCGGGAGTCTGAACACAGATACGCAGTATTTT. It yields the protein CSASPTSGSLNTDTQYF.

CDR3 sequence: CASTRSRRTGELFF. The CDR3 nucleotides are TGTGCCAGCACTCGCAGCAGAAGAACCGGGGAGCTGTTTTTT. This sequence joins TRBV28 and TRBJ2-2; D not resolved. Trimming shortened V by 7 bases and J by 5 bases, and 14 bases separated the two germline ends. The CDR3 sequence is 14 residues long. CDR1 and CDR2 (germline): MDHEN, SYDVKM. Combining the CDR3 with reference TRBV28 and TRBJ2-2 gives the whole variable domain DVKVTQSSRYLVKRTGEKVFLECVQDMDHENMFWYRQDPGLGLRLIYFSYDVKMKEKGDIPEGYSVSREKKERFSLILESASTNQTSMYLCASTRSRRTGELFFGEGSRLTVL.

The sample holds a few counts of this clonotype. The chain has TRBV12-5 and TRBJ2-5; no reliable D call. Germline assignment: CDR1 LGHNT and CDR2 FRNRAP. The CDR3 consists of 14 residues. Trimming pared 5 bases from V and 5 bases from J, leaving 15 bases between. DNA for the CDR3: TGTGCTAGTGGTGGGCCTTCCGGTGTCGAGACCCAGTACTTC. It specifies CASGGPSGVETQYF.

This clonotype came up once. A read error may produce the germline difference seen at one junction end. V and J are TRBV5-5 and TRBJ2-2; D possibly corresponds to TRBD2 (6 bases). Germline CDR1 SGHKS, CDR2 YYEKEE (reference sequence). The CDR3 totals 14 residues. CDR3 in amino acids: CAISPGLHSGELFF. The CDR3 DNA reads as TGTGCCATCAGCCCGGGACTCCACTCCGGGGAGCTGTTTTTT.

The chain joins TRBV20-1 to TRBJ1-2; D may be TRBD1 (5 bases). Per the germline V gene, CDR1 is DFQATT and CDR2 is SNEGSKA (reference sequence). The CDR3 sequence is 16 residues long. The V gene lost 3 bases and the J gene lost 6 bases, with 23 bases spanning the gap. Here the CDR3 reads CSARSGGGSLRHGYTF. The DNA of the CDR3 is TGCAGTGCTAGGTCGGGGGGAGGATCTCTGAGACATGGCTACACCTTC.

The rearrangement joins TRBV7-9 to TRBJ2-7; TRBD1 is a possible D gene (6 bases). The germline V and J ends were trimmed by 5 bases and 12 bases, with 17 bases remaining between them. The CDR3 spans 12 residues. Germline-derived CDR1 and CDR2 are SEHNR and FQNEAQ (reference sequence). CDR3 protein: CASSLENRALYF. The CDR3 region has the DNA TGTGCCAGCAGCCTGGAGAACAGGGCGCTGTACTTC.

This clonotype was detected only a few times. The V call is TRBV3-1, the J call TRBJ2-2; D may be TRBD2 (6 bases). Trimming cost V 6 bases and J 4 bases, with 15 bases left between them. The CDR3 extends over 15 amino acids. In germline, CDR1 is LGHDT, CDR2 YNNKEL (reference sequence). The CDR3 sequence is CASSLLALGTGELFF. As DNA, the CDR3 is TGTGCCAGCAGTCTACTAGCCCTCGGCACCGGGGAGCTGTTTTTT.

Only a few counts were recorded for this clonotype. The chain employs TRBV4-1 and TRBJ1-2; D remains ambiguous. Trimming took off 0 bases at V and 4 bases at J, with 12 bases between the two ends. Germline V gene data show CDR1 as MGHRA and CDR2 as YSYEKL. The CDR3 consists of 15 residues. CDR3 loop: CASSQEGSGRYGYTF. The CDR3 DNA is TGCGCCAGCAGCCAAGAAGGGTCGGGCCGCTATGGCTACACCTTC.

V is TRBV7-9 and J is TRBJ1-3; maybe TRBD1 (5 bases). The ends were cut back, 3 bases at V and 0 bases at J, with 12 bases in the middle. The CDR3 length is 16 residues. The germline gives CDR1 SEHNR, CDR2 FQNEAQ (reference sequence). The CDR3 reads CASSFQGVYSGNTIYF. The DNA of the CDR3 is TGTGCCAGCAGCTTTCAAGGGGTTTACTCTGGAAACACCATATATTTT.

V and J are TRBV25-1 and TRBJ2-2, with 7 bases identical to TRBD1. From germline, CDR1 is MGHDK and CDR2 SYGVNS. The CDR3 is 14 residues long. V shed 6 bases, J shed 2 bases, and the junction held 3 bases outside the gene matches. CDR3 coding DNA: TGTGCCAGCAGGACAGGGAGTAACACCGGGGAGCTGTTTTTT. This codes for CASRTGSNTGELFF.

This clonotype has a count of ten or more. The chain carries TRBV7-2 and TRBJ2-2, with 8 bases aligning to TRBD2. Trimming at V came to 4 bases and at J to 6 bases, leaving 4 bases not matched to a gene. There are 14 residues in the CDR3. Germline lookup yields CDR1 SGHTA and CDR2 FQGNSA. The CDR3 is CASSSIAGPGELFF. The CDR3 region has the DNA TGTGCCAGCAGCTCTATAGCGGGACCCGGGGAGCTGTTTTTT.